The 27 T cell receptor beta chains in this list originate from one sample, sequenced in a study of response to subunit inactivated influenza vaccine. Via MiXCR, TCRdb re-called the RT-PCR reads, giving one row per CDR3 protein. Of almost 250,000 distinct CDR3 sequences listed, roughly an eighth were seen once; the top ten hold over 6.5%. The starting material was non-naive T cells sorted from PBMCs, obtained around two weeks before vaccination. Receptor source: a man aged 45-65 years who received an inactivated influenza vaccine.

The chain uses TRBV12-3 or TRBV12-4 and TRBJ2-7, with a weak D call TRBD2 (6 bases). This CDR3 contains 14 residues. The V end lost 2 bases, the J end lost 4 bases, and 12 bases lay between the germline ends. The CDR3 bases are TGTGCCAGCAGTTTAACCGGGGGAAGGTACGAGCAGTACTTC. Its translation: CASSLTGGRYEQYF.

The J gene is TRBJ2-2, the V gene TRBV7-2; D remains unclear. The CDR3 has 14 amino acids. Trimming shortened V by 0 bases and J by 4 bases, and 6 bases separated the two germline ends. Germline lookup yields CDR1 SGHTA and CDR2 FQGNSA. The CDR3: CASSLARATGELFF. The DNA for the CDR3 is TGTGCCAGCAGCTTAGCCCGCGCCACCGGGGAGCTGTTTTTT. Full variable domain (rest looked up from reference TRBV7-2 and TRBJ2-2): GAGVSQSPSNKVTEKGKDVELRCDPISGHTALYWYRQSLGQGLEFLIYFQGNSAPDKSGLPSDRFSAERTGGSVSTLTIQRTQQEDSAVYLCASSLARATGELFFGEGSRLTVL.

The J gene is TRBJ2-1, the V gene TRBV6-2 or TRBV6-3; D possibly corresponds to TRBD2 (5 bases). The CDR3 covers 17 residues. The V gene lost 2 bases and the J gene lost 0 bases, with 14 bases spanning the gap. From germline, CDR1 is MNHEY and CDR2 SVGEGT. This CDR3 is CASSYSLEEISYNEQFF. Written as DNA, the CDR3 is TGTGCCAGCAGTTACAGCCTGGAGGAGATCTCCTACAATGAGCAGTTCTTC.

This clonotype was counted at least ten times. The chain links TRBV20-1 to TRBJ2-3, with D perhaps TRBD2 (6 bases). The CDR3 consists of 16 residues. The V end lost 2 bases, the J end lost 0 bases, and 15 bases lay between the germline ends. The germline CDR1 and CDR2 sequences are DFQATT and SNEGSKA (reference sequence). The chain's CDR3 is CSARPNRDSSTDTQYF. The CDR3 bases are TGCAGTGCTAGACCCAACCGGGACTCTAGCACAGATACGCAGTATTTT.

This clonotype was observed a few times. The chain has TRBV5-1 and TRBJ2-2; D perhaps matches TRBD2 (5 bases). From germline, CDR1 is SGHRS and CDR2 YFSETQ. The CDR3 has 16 residues. Trimming took 0 bases from V and 7 from J, leaving 16 bases between them. This CDR3 is CASSLGTFQGGGELFF. The CDR3 DNA reads TGCGCCAGCAGCTTGGGGACTTTTCAAGGAGGCGGGGAGCTGTTTTTT. Full variable domain (remainder filled in from reference TRBV5-1 and TRBJ2-2): KAGVTQTPRYLIKTRGQQVTLSCSPISGHRSVSWYQQTPGQGLQFLFEYFSETQRNKGNFPGRFSGRQFSNSRSEMNVSTLELGDSALYLCASSLGTFQGGGELFFGEGSRLTVL.

This clonotype turned up a few times. This rearrangement joins TRBV6-2 or TRBV6-3 to TRBJ2-5; 11 bases agree with TRBD2. This CDR3 contains 15 residues. The V and J ends lost 6 bases and 4 bases, in that order; junction bases with no gene match: 7. Germline CDR1 is MNHEY and CDR2 is SVGEGT. This CDR3 is CASRDSGGAGETQYF. As DNA, the CDR3 is TGTGCCAGCAGGGATAGCGGGGGGGCCGGAGAGACCCAGTACTTC.

The chain is built from TRBV15 and TRBJ2-7; 10 nucleotides agree with TRBD2. Germline CDR1 and CDR2: LNHNV and YYDKDF (reference sequence). V dropped 1 base and J dropped 7; count of bases not matched to a gene: 4. There are 14 residues in the CDR3. The CDR3: CATSRVLAGDEQYF. CDR3 DNA: TGTGCCACCAGCAGAGTCCTAGCGGGGGATGAGCAGTACTTC.

Only a few counts were recorded for this clonotype. The chain links TRBV3-1 to TRBJ1-5, with a tentative D call TRBD1 (6 bases). V lost 4 bases and J 7 bases, leaving 17 bases between the germline ends. Per the germline V gene, CDR1 is LGHDT and CDR2 is YNNKEL (reference sequence). There are 15 residues in the CDR3. The DNA for the CDR3 is TGTGCCAGCAGCCCGCGAAGGGGGTACGGACAGCCCCAGCATTTT. This codes for CASSPRRGYGQPQHF.

The rearrangement uses TRBV5-1 and TRBJ1-6; D perhaps matches TRBD1 (6 bases). V dropped 0 bases and J dropped 9 bases, with 10 bases sitting between them. The CDR3 is 14 amino acids. CDR1 and CDR2 from the germline V gene are SGHRS and YFSETQ. The CDR3 nucleotides read TGCGCCAGCAGCTTGGGACAGGAGAGTTCACCCCTCCACTTT. Amino acids: CASSLGQESSPLHF.

There are a few counts of this clonotype. The chain combines TRBV7-3 with TRBJ2-2; 11 nucleotides agree with TRBD1. Unmatched junction bases numbered 5, after V lost 6 bases and J lost 2 bases. CDR1 is SGHTA, CDR2 FQGTGA, per germline. The CDR3 is made up of 16 amino acids. The CDR3 region is CASRIGQGANTGELFF. CDR3 coding DNA: TGTGCCAGCAGGATCGGACAGGGGGCAAACACCGGGGAGCTGTTTTTT.

The chain employs TRBV9 and TRBJ1-2, with D unresolved. Germline V gene lookup returns CDR1 SGDLS and CDR2 YYNGEE. The CDR3 length is 15 residues. The V gene lost 0 bases and the J gene lost 4 bases, with 13 bases spanning the gap. Here the CDR3 reads CASSVDPGSSYGYTF. The CDR3 DNA reads TGTGCCAGCAGCGTAGACCCCGGCAGTAGCTATGGCTACACCTTC. Based on the CDR3 plus reference TRBV9 and TRBJ1-2, the full variable domain is DSGVTQTPKHLITATGQRVTLRCSPRSGDLSVYWYQQSLDQGLQFLIQYYNGEERAKGNILERFSAQQFPDLHSELNLSSLELGDSALYFCASSVDPGSSYGYTFGSGTRLTVV.

Ten or more counts support this clonotype. V and J are TRBV7-2 and TRBJ2-2; no firm D call. V was cut by 5 bases and J by 6 bases, with 13 bases left in between. This CDR3 is built from 14 residues. Germline V gene sequence: CDR1 SGHTA, CDR2 FQGNSA. The CDR3 protein is CASSRVRVAGELFF. The CDR3 nucleotides read TGTGCCAGCAGCCGGGTTCGGGTGGCCGGGGAGCTGTTTTTT.

This clonotype has more than one count but fewer than ten. The V call is TRBV10-3, the J call TRBJ1-2; 9 bases are a match to TRBD1. Looked up from germline, CDR1 is ENHRY and CDR2 is SYGVKD. The length of the CDR3 is 15 residues. Trimming cost V 7 bases and J 5 bases; bases outside gene matches: 11. This CDR3 is CAITTGGQGGYGYTF. As DNA, the CDR3 is TGTGCCATCACCACCGGGGGACAGGGTGGATATGGCTACACCTTC.

This clonotype was detected ten times or more. The CDR3 here is CASRGTGGGTDTQYF. The DNA of the CDR3 is TGCGCCAGCAGGGGGACTGGCGGGGGCACAGATACGCAGTATTTT. The chain carries TRBV5-1 and TRBJ2-3, with D perhaps matching TRBD2 (6 bases). Germline assignment: CDR1 SGHRS and CDR2 YFSETQ. Trimming stripped 5 bases from V and 1 base from J, with 14 bases between. There are 15 residues in the CDR3.

The genes are TRBV5-8 and TRBJ1-1, with 9 bases lining up with TRBD1. With V trimmed by 6 bases and J by 1 base, 7 bases remained unmatched. In germline, CDR1 is SGHTS, CDR2 YDEGEE. The CDR3 has 15 amino acids. The CDR3: CASILTGGRNTEAFF. The CDR3, as DNA: TGTGCCAGCATCCTAACAGGGGGCAGGAACACTGAAGCTTTCTTT.

This clonotype was counted ten times or more. The rearrangement links TRBV18 to TRBJ2-2; D ambiguous. Looked up from germline, CDR1 is KGHSH and CDR2 is LQKENI. The V and J ends lost 2 bases and 2 bases respectively, with 12 bases between them. The CDR3 has 16 residues. The CDR3 here is CASSPIRGGNTGELFF. CDR3 in DNA: TGTGCCAGCTCACCAATCCGAGGCGGCAACACCGGGGAGCTGTTTTTT.

This clonotype was observed at least ten times. This chain joins TRBV5-1 and TRBJ2-3, with 10 bases fitting TRBD1. This CDR3 region has 17 residues. Trimming took 0 bases from V and 1 from J; bases not matched to a gene: 5. CDR1 is SGHRS, CDR2 YFSETQ, per germline. The CDR3 sequence: CASSLEGQGLRTDTQYF. CDR3 in DNA: TGCGCCAGCAGCTTGGAGGGACAGGGGTTGCGCACAGATACGCAGTATTTT. Filled out from reference TRBV5-1 and TRBJ2-3, the complete variable domain reads KAGVTQTPRYLIKTRGQQVTLSCSPISGHRSVSWYQQTPGQGLQFLFEYFSETQRNKGNFPGRFSGRQFSNSRSEMNVSTLELGDSALYLCASSLEGQGLRTDTQYFGPGTRLTVL.

This sequence joins TRBV6-5 and TRBJ1-6, with a possible D match to TRBD1 (5 bases). This CDR3 is 18 amino acids long. Germline-derived CDR1 and CDR2 are MNHEY and SVGAGI. V dropped 0 bases and J dropped 7 bases, with 19 bases sitting between them. The CDR3 nucleotides read TGTGCCAGCAGTTACTCGCGGGGGACTAGCGGGGTAAATTCACCCCTCCACTTT. Translating gives CASSYSRGTSGVNSPLHF.

This clonotype showed up just a few times. The genes are TRBV6-2 or TRBV6-3 and TRBJ2-7; D gene uncertain. The CDR3 covers 17 residues. Germline CDR1 is MNHEY and CDR2 is SVGEGT. Trimming took 0 bases from V and 2 from J, leaving 17 bases between them. This CDR3 is CASSYSRALYPTYEQYF. The DNA for the CDR3 is TGTGCCAGCAGTTACTCCCGCGCCCTTTACCCCACCTACGAGCAGTACTTC.

The table lists this clonotype with many counts. The J gene is TRBJ2-1, the V gene TRBV12-3 or TRBV12-4; 11 positions agree with TRBD1. The CDR3 spans 15 residues. V gave up 5 bases and J gave up 3 bases; unmatched junction bases: 3. The CDR3 reads CASSPGTGGYNEQFF. The CDR3, as DNA: TGTGCCAGCAGTCCCGGGACAGGGGGCTACAATGAGCAGTTCTTC.

Many counts were recorded for this clonotype. This rearrangement joins TRBV2 to TRBJ2-1; no definite D call. Germline V gene data show CDR1 as SNHLY and CDR2 as FYNNEI. This CDR3 has 15 residues. Trimming removed 2 bases from V and 6 bases from J, with 14 bases in between. The CDR3 coding sequence is TGTGCCAGCAGTGAAATAGTAGGTAGGAGCAATGAGCAGTTCTTC. It translates to CASSEIVGRSNEQFF.

The V and J genes are TRBV28 and TRBJ1-2; D gene uncertain. V lost 6 bases, J lost 0 bases, and 8 bases lay in between. CDR1 is MDHEN and CDR2 is SYDVKM in the germline V gene. This CDR3 has 13 amino acids. The CDR3 region has the DNA TGTGCCAGCAGAGACGGAACTAACTATGGCTACACCTTC. Residues: CASRDGTNYGYTF.

This clonotype has at least ten counts. The chain has TRBV29-1 and TRBJ2-7, with 8 positions matching TRBD1. CDR3 size: 15 residues. Germline V gene sequence: CDR1 SQVTM, CDR2 ANQGSEA. V was clipped by 1 base and J by 4 bases; unmatched bases: 9. The CDR3 DNA reads TGCAGCGTTGAAGCCCCGACAGGGGATCCATACGAGCAGTACTTC. Protein product: CSVEAPTGDPYEQYF.

This clonotype was detected ten times or more. The chain links TRBV7-9 to TRBJ1-1; D possibly corresponds to TRBD1 (6 bases). CDR3 length: 11 residues. V lost 10 bases and J lost 6, with 12 bases in between. The V gene's germline CDR1 is SEHNR and CDR2 FQNEAQ (reference sequence). This CDR3 is CAIKRGAEAFF. The DNA for the CDR3 is TGTGCCATCAAGAGGGGGGCTGAAGCTTTCTTT.

The V and J genes are TRBV27 and TRBJ2-7; D not certain. Trimming shortened V by 8 bases and J by 2 bases, and 19 bases separated the two germline ends. The germline V gene encodes CDR1 MNHEY and CDR2 SMNVEV (reference sequence). The CDR3 covers 15 residues. The CDR3 coding sequence is TGTGCCAGCGGGAACCTGAGGACGGTTACCTACGAGCAGTACTTC. This codes for CASGNLRTVTYEQYF.

This clonotype was observed once. Here the CDR3 reads CASSFDGTSVYEQYF. In DNA form, the CDR3 reads TGTGCCAGCAGCTTTGATGGGACTAGCGTTTACGAGCAGTACTTC. J is TRBJ2-7 and V is TRBV11-2, with TRBD2 matching 10 bases. This CDR3 has 15 residues. Unmatched junction bases numbered 6, after V lost 3 bases and J lost 4 bases. Germline loops: CDR1 SGHAT, CDR2 FQNNGV.

In its sample, this clonotype was seen a few times. J is TRBJ2-3 and V is TRBV3-1; no clear D. CDR3 length equals 11 residues. The germline CDR1 and CDR2 sequences are LGHDT and YNNKEL (reference sequence). V lost 5 bases and J 6 bases, leaving 6 bases between the germline ends. For the CDR3, the DNA is TGTGCCAGCAGCAACTTTGATACGCAGTATTTT. It specifies CASSNFDTQYF.